What follows are 24 T cell receptor beta chains derived from one specimen sequenced in a study of shared clonotypes between healthy human individuals. This table comes from immunoSEQ multiplex PCR, and its TCRdb copy is limited to in-frame clones, with some not included. The sample gives some 2,500,000 clones, 80% to 95% of which show up once; approximately 0.41% is in the top ten. Sequencing was performed on naive CD4+ T cells from PBMCs. Subset given: CD45RA+ positively selected. The receptors derive from a man between 18 and 29 years old in good health. Some clones in this sample may be carry-over from other donors' samples.

Concerning this clone: Other DNA sequences in the same sample also yield this CDR3. This sequence joins TRBV27 and TRBJ1-5, with 11 positions matching TRBD1. This CDR3 is 13 amino acids long. V lost 4 bases, J lost 7 bases, and 0 bases stayed unmatched. Germline CDR1 MNHEY, CDR2 SMNVEV (reference sequence). CDR3 DNA: TGTGCCAGCAGTTGGGACAGGGGGCAGCCCCAGCATTTT. Translated: CASSWDRGQPQHF.

J is TRBJ2-1 and V is TRBV7-9; the match to TRBD2 covers 12 bases. The CDR3 consists of 15 residues. The junction had 5 bases not matched to a gene; V was cut back by 5 bases and J by 6 bases. Germline V gives CDR1 SEHNR, CDR2 FQNEAQ (reference sequence). The DNA of the CDR3 is TGTGCCAGCAGCCCGACTAGCGGGAGTGGCAATGAGCAGTTCTTC. Translation: CASSPTSGSGNEQFF.

The chain joins TRBV7-2 to TRBJ1-2, with unresolved D. Germline V CDR1 and CDR2: SGHTA, FQGNSA. Trimming removed 4 bases from V and 5 bases from J, with 11 bases in between. The CDR3 has 13 residues. This CDR3 reads CASSSWTVYGYTF. The CDR3 bases are TGTGCCAGCAGCTCCTGGACGGTGTATGGCTACACCTTC. Full variable domain (rest looked up from reference TRBV7-2 and TRBJ1-2): GAGVSQSPSNKVTEKGKDVELRCDPISGHTALYWYRQSLGQGLEFLIYFQGNSAPDKSGLPSDRFSAERTGGSVSTLTIQRTQQEDSAVYLCASSSWTVYGYTFGSGTRLTVV.

J is TRBJ2-7 and V is TRBV7-9; TRBD2 matches 11 bases. The trim removed 4 bases at V and 5 bases at J, leaving 7 bases unmatched. Germline loops: CDR1 SEHNR, CDR2 FQNEAQ (reference sequence). The CDR3 spans 15 residues. The CDR3 loop is CASSSKTSGINEQYF. The DNA of the CDR3 is TGTGCCAGCAGCTCCAAGACTAGCGGGATCAACGAGCAGTACTTC. The complete variable domain, with remaining parts taken from reference TRBV7-9 and TRBJ2-7, reads DTGVSQNPRHKITKRGQNVTFRCDPISEHNRLYWYRQTLGQGPEFLTYFQNEAQLEKSRLLSDRFSAERPKGSFSTLEIQRTEQGDSAMYLCASSSKTSGINEQYFGPGTRLTVT.

This CDR3 reads CASSFGPGVGPQHF. The CDR3 DNA sequence: TGTGCCAGCAGTTTTGGGCCAGGCGTGGGGCCCCAGCATTTT. The chain is built from TRBV28 and TRBJ1-5; D is unresolved. The CDR3 contains 14 residues. The germline V gene has CDR1 MDHEN and CDR2 SYDVKM. The V end was cut by 3 bases, the J end by 9 bases, with 15 bases between.

The gene calls are TRBV30 and TRBJ2-1; TRBD2 might be the D (5 bases). The CDR3 is made up of 14 amino acids. Trimming cost V 2 bases and J 4 bases, with 12 bases left between them. Germline V gene data show CDR1 as GTSNPN and CDR2 as SVGIG (reference sequence). The chain's CDR3 is CAWSNAWTYNEQFF. CDR3 nucleotides: TGTGCCTGGAGTAACGCGTGGACTTACAATGAGCAGTTCTTC.

The chain combines TRBV5-1 with TRBJ2-1; 10 nucleotides align to TRBD1. With V trimmed by 3 bases and J by 8 bases, 11 bases remained unmatched. The CDR3 spans 16 residues. Germline V gives CDR1 SGHRS, CDR2 YFSETQ. This CDR3 is CASSSGLTGGADEQFF. As DNA, the CDR3 is TGCGCCAGCAGCTCCGGTTTGACAGGGGGCGCGGATGAGCAGTTCTTC.

The J gene is TRBJ2-7, the V gene TRBV5-1; tentatively, D is TRBD1 (6 bases). The CDR3 sequence is 14 residues long. CDR1 and CDR2 (germline): SGHRS, YFSETQ. V was trimmed by 2 bases and J by 2 bases, leaving 11 bases between them. The CDR3 region has the DNA TGCGCCAGCAGCTTTGGACAGTACCCCTACGAGCAGTACTTC. Translation: CASSFGQYPYEQYF.

In the case of this clone: Different DNA sequences within this sample yield the same CDR3. The chain has TRBV7-9 and TRBJ2-1, with TRBD1 matching over 9 bases. J was trimmed by 6 bases and V by 3 bases; bases with no gene match: 0. The CDR3 is made up of 13 amino acids. Germline CDR1 SEHNR, CDR2 FQNEAQ (reference sequence). CDR3 sequence (DNA): TGTGCCAGCAGCTTGGGACAGGGCAATGAGCAGTTCTTC. It yields the protein CASSLGQGNEQFF. The variable domain in full, with the rest retrieved from reference TRBV7-9 and TRBJ2-1, is DTGVSQNPRHKITKRGQNVTFRCDPISEHNRLYWYRQTLGQGPEFLTYFQNEAQLEKSRLLSDRFSAERPKGSFSTLEIQRTEQGDSAMYLCASSLGQGNEQFFGPGTRLTVL.

This chain joins TRBV7-2 and TRBJ1-6; TRBD1 is a possible D gene (6 bases). V lost 1 base, J lost 10 bases, and 8 bases lay in between. The germline gives CDR1 SGHTA, CDR2 FQGNSA. This CDR3 is built from 13 residues. CDR3 region: CASSLEQGSPLHF. The CDR3 DNA sequence: TGTGCCAGCAGCTTAGAACAGGGCTCACCCCTCCACTTT.

Note on this clone: Different DNA sequences within this sample yield the same CDR3. The V call is TRBV28, the J call TRBJ1-3, with D hard to call. CDR1 and CDR2 (germline): MDHEN, SYDVKM. The CDR3 totals 12 residues. Trimming cost V 5 bases and J 2 bases, with 4 bases left between them. The CDR3 region is CASSETGNTIYF. In DNA form, the CDR3 reads TGTGCCAGCAGTGAAACTGGAAACACCATATATTTT.

This rearrangement joins TRBV18 to TRBJ1-2, with 12 bases that match TRBD1. CDR1 and CDR2 (germline): KGHSH, LQKENI. This CDR3 contains 18 residues. V was clipped by 3 bases and J by 1 base; unmatched bases: 9. The CDR3 region has the DNA TGTGCCAGCTCACCCACCGGGACAGGGGGCGCGGTTAACTATGGCTACACCTTC. Translated, it gives CASSPTGTGGAVNYGYTF.

This rearrangement joins TRBV7-9 to TRBJ1-5, with D possibly TRBD1 on 6 matching bases. The CDR3 extends over 16 amino acids. Trimming removed 5 bases at V and 0 bases at J, with 14 bases between. Germline lookup yields CDR1 SEHNR and CDR2 FQNEAQ (reference sequence). The CDR3 sequence: CASSDGQQYSNQPQHF. The CDR3, as DNA: TGTGCCAGCAGCGACGGACAGCAGTATAGCAATCAGCCCCAGCATTTT.

The chain links TRBV30 to TRBJ2-5; D is possibly TRBD1 or TRBD2 (6 bases each). CDR1 and CDR2 (germline): GTSNPN, SVGIG (reference sequence). The CDR3 has 15 residues. The V gene lost 2 bases and the J gene lost 5 bases, with 18 bases spanning the gap. CDR3 nucleotide sequence: TGTGCCTGGAGTATTGGACTTCGGGGGCGGGAGACCCAGTACTTC. Translation: CAWSIGLRGRETQYF.

Of note for this clone: Distinct nucleotide sequences in the sample also encode this CDR3. The chain combines TRBV5-1 with TRBJ2-1; 7 bases agree with TRBD2. V shed 0 bases and J 0 bases; nucleotides not matched to a gene: 6. This CDR3 is 17 amino acids long. The germline V gene encodes CDR1 SGHRS and CDR2 YFSETQ. Here the CDR3 reads CASSLGPSGSSYNEQFF. The CDR3 DNA sequence: TGCGCCAGCAGCTTGGGTCCTAGCGGTAGCTCCTACAATGAGCAGTTCTTC.

This clone was found once. This chain connects TRBV5-1 to TRBJ2-7, with 9 positions matching TRBD2. Germline assignment: CDR1 SGHRS and CDR2 YFSETQ. The trim removed 0 bases at V and 6 bases at J, leaving 4 bases unmatched. The CDR3 has 14 residues. CDR3 in amino acids: CASSLGAGGTEQYF. CDR3 in DNA: TGCGCCAGCAGCTTGGGCGCGGGAGGGACCGAGCAGTACTTC.

In DNA, the CDR3 is TGTGCCAGCAGTTCTTGGGACAGGGGCTCCTATGGCTACACCTTC. It is translated as CASSSWDRGSYGYTF. The chain has TRBV27 and TRBJ1-2, with TRBD1 identical over 10 bases. This CDR3 region has 15 residues. The germline V gene has CDR1 MNHEY and CDR2 SMNVEV (reference sequence). Trimming took 4 bases from V and 4 from J; bases not matched to a gene: 6.

The chain recombines TRBV10-1 with TRBJ2-1; TRBD2 agrees at 9 bases. This CDR3 contains 16 residues. Per germline, CDR1 WNHNN and CDR2 SYGVQD (reference sequence). V dropped 2 bases and J dropped 2; count of bases not matched to a gene: 4. The CDR3 DNA is TGCGCCAGCAGTGAGGTTAGCGGGAGCACCTACAATGAGCAGTTCTTC. This encodes CASSEVSGSTYNEQFF.

This chain uses TRBV7-3 with TRBJ2-3, with a weak D call TRBD1 (6 bases). The CDR3 length is 16 residues. Germline CDR1 and CDR2: SGHTA and FQGTGA. V dropped 5 bases and J dropped 1 base, with 16 bases sitting between them. In nucleotides, the CDR3 is TGTGCCAGCAGCGCACAAACAGGGTTAGGCACAGATACGCAGTATTTT. It yields the protein CASSAQTGLGTDTQYF.

The V call is TRBV10-3, the J call TRBJ2-7, with D tentatively TRBD1 (6 bases). The CDR3 is made up of 12 amino acids. Germline V gene data show CDR1 as ENHRY and CDR2 as SYGVKD. With 7 bases removed from V and 2 bases from J, the gap between germline ends came to 9 bases. In DNA, the CDR3 is TGTGCCATCAAGGCAGGGGCCTACGAGCAGTACTTC. This codes for CAIKAGAYEQYF.

This clone was recorded once. The chain joins TRBV7-2 to TRBJ2-1, with a weak D call TRBD2 (6 bases). V was cut by 6 bases and J by 0 bases, with 15 bases left in between. From germline, CDR1 is SGHTA and CDR2 FQGNSA. The CDR3 consists of 16 residues. CDR3 sequence (DNA): TGTGCCAGCAGTCGTACTCTAGCGAGCTCCTACAATGAGCAGTTCTTC. The encoded protein is CASSRTLASSYNEQFF.

V usage is TRBV30 and J usage is TRBJ1-1; D may be TRBD1 (5 bases). The V end lost 0 bases, the J end lost 0 bases, and 17 bases lay between the germline ends. This CDR3 region has 17 residues. Germline V gene sequence: CDR1 GTSNPN, CDR2 SVGIG (reference sequence). CDR3 protein: CAWSVLGTSDLNTEAFF. The CDR3, as DNA: TGTGCCTGGAGTGTACTTGGGACCTCCGATTTGAACACTGAAGCTTTCTTT.

J is TRBJ1-3 and V is TRBV5-1; tentative D call: TRBD1 (5 bases). Germline V lookup: CDR1 SGHRS, CDR2 YFSETQ. V was cut by 3 bases and J by 0 bases, with 13 bases left in between. The CDR3 has 16 amino acids. The CDR3 protein is CASSSGDWSSGNTIYF. The CDR3, as DNA: TGCGCCAGCAGCTCCGGGGACTGGAGCTCTGGAAACACCATATATTTT.

The chain links TRBV20-1 to TRBJ2-2; weak D call: TRBD2 (5 bases). Germline assignment: CDR1 DFQATT and CDR2 SNEGSKA (reference sequence). V lost 6 bases, J lost 10 bases, and 9 bases lay in between. CDR3 length: 10 amino acids. In DNA form, the CDR3 reads TGCAGTGCCACTAGACTGGAGCTGTTTTTT. Protein sequence: CSATRLELFF.